This T cell receptor beta chain stems from a study of shared clonotypes between healthy human individuals. V was pared by 3 bases and J by 9 bases, with 12 bases between. This CDR3 comprises 12 residues. Germline CDR1 reads GTSNPN; CDR2 reads SVGIG (reference sequence). Clones were read by immunoSEQ multiplex PCR, and TCRdb kept only the in-frame ones, dropping some. The sample comprises about 2.5 million clones, 85% to 95% of which are singletons, and approximately 0.41% rests with the top ten. This clone appeared once. The sequenced sample consisted of naive CD4+ T cells from PBMCs. Subset here: CD45RA+ positively selected. The sequence came from a man in his late teens or twenties in good health. Some clones in this sample may be carry-over from other donors' samples. The chain carries TRBV30 and TRBJ2-1; TRBD2 is a possible D gene (6 bases). CDR3 protein: CAWRGTAREQFF. In DNA form, the CDR3 reads TGTGCCTGGAGGGGGACTGCCCGTGAGCAGTTCTTC.